The 7 T cell receptor beta chains in this list originate from one sample, sequenced in a study of blood T cell repertoires in COVID-19. Only in-frame clones appear in the TCRdb table, and some are missing; sequencing was by immunoSEQ multiplex PCR. The top ten clones hold 5% of a sample with around 150,000 clones, around 88% of them seen once. Sequenced: peripheral blood. The origin of the receptors is a human donor in a cohort sampled during active COVID-19.

The chain employs TRBV10-3 and TRBJ2-1, with D possibly being TRBD1 (6 bases). The CDR3 totals 14 residues. Trimming cost V 6 bases and J 7 bases, with 16 bases left between them. Germline CDR1 is ENHRY and CDR2 is SYGVKD. The CDR3 DNA reads as TGTGCCATCAGCTCGGGACACCTATTGAATGAGCAGTTCTTC. Translated, it gives CAISSGHLLNEQFF.

The gene calls are TRBV7-2 and TRBJ1-1; the D gene is possibly TRBD1 (5 bases). V was trimmed by 5 bases and J by 0 bases, leaving 19 bases between them. The CDR3 has 17 residues. Looked up from germline, CDR1 is SGHTA and CDR2 is FQGNSA. The CDR3 nucleotides read TGTGCCAGCAGCCCTCGTGGGCAGGGAAGAGTGAACACTGAAGCTTTCTTT. Its translation is CASSPRGQGRVNTEAFF. Full variable domain (rest looked up from reference TRBV7-2 and TRBJ1-1): GAGVSQSPSNKVTEKGKDVELRCDPISGHTALYWYRQSLGQGLEFLIYFQGNSAPDKSGLPSDRFSAERTGGSVSTLTIQRTQQEDSAVYLCASSPRGQGRVNTEAFFGQGTRLTVV.

V usage is TRBV10-1 and J usage is TRBJ2-1; perhaps TRBD2 as D (6 bases). The CDR3 length is 18 residues. Trimming pared 0 bases from V and 0 bases from J, leaving 15 bases between. Germline CDR1 and CDR2: WNHNN and SYGVQD (reference sequence). DNA of the CDR3: TGCGCCAGCAGTGAGTCGTTGGCTAGCGAAACCTCCTACAATGAGCAGTTCTTC. This gives the protein CASSESLASETSYNEQFF.

The genes are TRBV30 and TRBJ1-3; 7 bases align to TRBD1. V shed 2 bases and J 16 bases; nucleotides not matched to a gene: 11. The length of the CDR3 is 12 residues. Germline V gives CDR1 GTSNPN, CDR2 SVGIG (reference sequence). This CDR3 reads CAWSPQMGTDYF. DNA for the CDR3: TGTGCCTGGAGTCCCCAGATGGGGACAGATTATTTT.

V usage is TRBV19 and J usage is TRBJ2-7; 10 positions agree with TRBD2. The CDR3 is made up of 14 amino acids. The V gene end was trimmed by 5 bases and the J gene end by 6 bases; junction bases not matched to a gene: 7. The germline gives CDR1 LNHDA, CDR2 SQIVND (reference sequence). CDR3 in amino acids: CASSGSGRTTEQYF. In DNA form, the CDR3 reads TGTGCCAGTAGTGGTAGCGGGAGGACTACCGAGCAGTACTTC.

The V call is TRBV18, the J call TRBJ1-2, with a possible D match to TRBD1 (5 bases). V was trimmed by 1 base and J by 1 base, leaving 10 bases between them. This CDR3 region has 15 residues. CDR1 KGHSH and CDR2 LQKENI come from the germline V gene. The CDR3 sequence is CASSPRQTFNYGYTF. The CDR3 bases are TGTGCCAGCTCACCACGACAGACCTTTAACTATGGCTACACCTTC. The full variable domain, its missing parts supplied by reference TRBV18 and TRBJ1-2, is NAGVMQNPRHLVRRRGQEARLRCSPMKGHSHVYWYRQLPEEGLKFMVYLQKENIIDESGMPKERFSAEFPKEGPSILRIQQVVRGDSAAYFCASSPRQTFNYGYTFGSGTRLTVV.

The chain joins TRBV5-1 to TRBJ2-7; 10 bases map to TRBD2. The V and J ends lost 2 bases and 3 bases, in that order; junction bases with no gene match: 5. This CDR3 comprises 15 residues. In germline, CDR1 is SGHRS, CDR2 YFSETQ. DNA for the CDR3: TGCGCCAGCAGCTTCGCTAGCGGGAGTCTCTACGAGCAGTACTTC. Protein sequence: CASSFASGSLYEQYF.